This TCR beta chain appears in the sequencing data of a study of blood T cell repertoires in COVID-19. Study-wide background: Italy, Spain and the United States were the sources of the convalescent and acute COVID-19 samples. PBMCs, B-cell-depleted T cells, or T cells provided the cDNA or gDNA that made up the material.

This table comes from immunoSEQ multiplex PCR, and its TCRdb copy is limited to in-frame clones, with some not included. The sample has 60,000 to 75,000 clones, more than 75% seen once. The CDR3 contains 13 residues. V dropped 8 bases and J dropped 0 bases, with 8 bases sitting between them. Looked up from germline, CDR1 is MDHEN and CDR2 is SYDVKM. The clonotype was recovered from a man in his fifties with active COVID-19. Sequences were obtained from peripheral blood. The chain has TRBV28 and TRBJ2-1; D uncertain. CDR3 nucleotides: TGTGCCAGCTCTAGGAGCTCCTACAATGAGCAGTTCTTC. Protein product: CASSRSSYNEQFF.